This TCR beta chain was identified in a study of beta chain features in type 1 diabetes. Overall study findings and caveats: In every one of the four CD4+ subsets, TCRB CDR3s were moderately but significantly shorter in Type 1 diabetes patients. Patients with type 1 diabetes showed fewer VDJ junction insertions and more deletions.

Sorting produced populations that all topped 95% purity. Reverse transcription of all isolated RNA meant that expressed TCRB transcripts were sequenced. Using immunoSEQ multiplex PCR, the repertoire was profiled, and TCRdb retains in-frame clones only, with some absent. The sample lists a few hundred thousand clones, 24% occurring once. In regard to this clone: The target antigen is unknown.

The specimen was naive CD4+ T cells from blood. The sequence was collected from a woman in her twenties or thirties with type 1 diabetes.

CDR3 coding DNA: TGTGCCAGCAACTCGCCGACAGGGGGTTTCCACAATGAGCAGTTCTTC. Its protein is CASNSPTGGFHNEQFF. The V and J genes are TRBV7-9 and TRBJ2-1; the match to TRBD1 covers 9 bases. Germline CDR1 is SEHNR and CDR2 is FQNEAQ (reference sequence). The CDR3 spans 16 residues. With V trimmed by 7 bases and J by 5 bases, 12 bases remained unmatched.